This T cell receptor (beta chain) was documented in a study of T cell clonotyping in hematopoietic cell transplantation. Study findings and constraints: CD4 and CD8 repertoire contributions could not be separated without sorting. Few recipient clonotypes overlapped donors; over 95% were de novo at given depth.

Using immunoSEQ multiplex PCR, the repertoire was profiled, and TCRdb retains in-frame clones only, with some absent. The table shows over 6,000 clones, with 80% to 90% occurring only once. Turning to this clone: Its target is not known.

The sequences come from peripheral blood mononuclear cells, collected 100 days after allogeneic stem cell transplant. The sequence was collected from a female patient in her forties or fifties who had an allogeneic stem cell transplant from a related donor, so the T cells may come from the graft donor. Some clones in this sample may be carry-over from other donors' samples.

CDR3 amino acids: CASKRESYSEAFF. The CDR3 DNA reads as TGTGCCAGCAAGAGGGAAAGTTATTCTGAAGCTTTCTTT. The chain has TRBV6-6 and TRBJ1-1; D not certain. The CDR3 has 13 amino acids. Trimming took 7 bases from V and 6 from J, leaving 15 bases between them. Germline V gene lookup returns CDR1 MNHNY and CDR2 SVGAGI (reference sequence).